These T cell receptor beta chains were read from a single sample in a study of T cell responses to AZD1222 COVID-19 vaccine. TCRdb keeps only in-frame clones here, not all; method: immunoSEQ multiplex PCR. The sample lists about 56,000 clones, nearly 80% seen once, with roughly 5.2% in the top ten. Here the sequenced sample was peripheral blood, taken 28 days after the second AZD1222 dose. These TCRs come from an adult who received the AZD1222 COVID-19 vaccine. CDR3s include the opening cysteine and the closing phenylalanine or tryptophan. Each record gives: J gene, clone size, V gene, D gene, CDR3 protein, CDR3 DNA. A D gene is named only where the DNA matches it firmly. Rows may omit the clone size; those that give it use once, few, many or a size class.

J gene: TRBJ1-1; clone size: .; V gene: TRBV30; D gene: TRBD1; CDR3 protein: CAWSSGGLSEAFF; CDR3 DNA: TGTGCCTGGAGTTCAGGGGGCTTGTCTGAAGCTTTCTTT
J gene: TRBJ2-5; clone size: .; V gene: TRBV18; D gene: .; CDR3 protein: CASSPPGGSETQYF; CDR3 DNA: TGTGCCAGCTCACCACCGGGGGGTTCGGAGACCCAGTACTTC
J gene: TRBJ2-4; clone size: .; V gene: TRBV28; D gene: .; CDR3 protein: CASSSGVVYIQYF; CDR3 DNA: TGTGCCAGCAGTTCGGGGGTTGTCTACATTCAGTACTTC
J gene: TRBJ2-1; clone size: .; V gene: TRBV5-1; D gene: TRBD2; CDR3 protein: CASSSSTSGGTHLREQFF; CDR3 DNA: TGCGCCAGCAGCTCCTCGACTAGCGGGGGGACCCATTTGAGGGAGCAGTTCTTC
J gene: TRBJ2-2; clone size: .; V gene: TRBV5-6; D gene: TRBD1; CDR3 protein: CASSLRTGATGELFF; CDR3 DNA: TGTGCCAGCAGCTTACGGACAGGAGCCACCGGGGAGCTGTTTTTT
J gene: TRBJ1-1; clone size: .; V gene: TRBV11-2; D gene: .; CDR3 protein: CASSLAMGTSRTEAFF; CDR3 DNA: TGTGCCAGCAGCTTAGCAATGGGGACCTCCCGGACTGAAGCTTTCTTT
J gene: TRBJ2-7; clone size: .; V gene: TRBV5-6; D gene: TRBD1; CDR3 protein: CASSDWTGGLSSYEQYF; CDR3 DNA: TGTGCCAGCAGCGACTGGACAGGGGGCCTTAGCTCCTACGAGCAGTACTTC
J gene: TRBJ1-1; clone size: few; V gene: TRBV27; D gene: .; CDR3 protein: CASRGGVANTEAFF; CDR3 DNA: TGTGCCAGCAGGGGGGGAGTAGCGAACACTGAAGCTTTCTTT
J gene: TRBJ1-5; clone size: .; V gene: TRBV20-1; D gene: .; CDR3 protein: CSASASQAGQPQHF; CDR3 DNA: TGCAGTGCTAGTGCTAGTCAGGCGGGGCAGCCCCAGCATTTT
J gene: TRBJ2-2; clone size: once; V gene: TRBV11-3; D gene: .; CDR3 protein: CASSLGGRELFF; CDR3 DNA: TGTGCCAGCAGCTTAGGAGGACGGGAGCTGTTTTTT
J gene: TRBJ2-3; clone size: .; V gene: TRBV7-2; D gene: TRBD2; CDR3 protein: CASSRGEGGDTQYF; CDR3 DNA: TGTGCCAGCAGCCGCGGGGAGGGAGGAGATACGCAGTATTTT
J gene: TRBJ1-2; clone size: .; V gene: TRBV10-3; D gene: TRBD1; CDR3 protein: CAISEGKRGLNYGYTF; CDR3 DNA: TGTGCCATCAGTGAAGGGAAAAGGGGGCTAAACTATGGCTACACCTTC
J gene: TRBJ2-3; clone size: .; V gene: TRBV20-1; D gene: .; CDR3 protein: CSASLVASTDTQYF; CDR3 DNA: TGCAGTGCTAGTCTGGTAGCGAGCACAGATACGCAGTATTTT
J gene: TRBJ2-7; clone size: .; V gene: TRBV7-2; D gene: .; CDR3 protein: CASSVAGSSYEQYF; CDR3 DNA: TGTGCCAGCAGCGTAGCAGGGAGCTCCTACGAGCAGTACTTC
J gene: TRBJ2-5; clone size: .; V gene: TRBV6-5; D gene: .; CDR3 protein: CASSSVYGTQETQYF; CDR3 DNA: TGTGCCAGCAGTTCAGTTTACGGGACTCAAGAGACCCAGTACTTC
J gene: TRBJ1-2; clone size: .; V gene: TRBV19; D gene: .; CDR3 protein: CASNPSSGTTYGYTF; CDR3 DNA: TGTGCCAGTAATCCCTCGTCCGGGACAACATATGGCTACACCTTC
J gene: TRBJ1-5; clone size: .; V gene: TRBV7-2; D gene: .; CDR3 protein: CASSPPGPPNQPQHF; CDR3 DNA: TGTGCCAGCAGCCCCCCAGGGCCACCCAATCAGCCCCAGCATTTT
J gene: TRBJ2-3; clone size: .; V gene: TRBV4-1; D gene: TRBD2; CDR3 protein: CASSQDGGAGLTDTQYF; CDR3 DNA: TGCGCCAGCAGCCAAGACGGTGGAGCGGGGCTCACAGATACGCAGTATTTT
J gene: TRBJ2-6; clone size: .; V gene: TRBV18; D gene: .; CDR3 protein: CASSPTALSGANVLTF; CDR3 DNA: TGTGCCAGCTCACCGACGGCACTCTCTGGGGCCAACGTCCTGACTTTC
J gene: TRBJ1-2; clone size: .; V gene: TRBV28; D gene: TRBD1; CDR3 protein: CASSLDRAGGYTF; CDR3 DNA: TGTGCCAGCAGTTTAGACAGGGCTGGCGGCTACACCTTC
J gene: TRBJ2-5; clone size: few; V gene: TRBV6-5; D gene: TRBD1; CDR3 protein: CASISGYAGGTQYF; CDR3 DNA: TGTGCCAGCATTTCCGGGTACGCAGGGGGGACCCAGTACTTC
J gene: TRBJ2-7; clone size: few; V gene: TRBV10-3; D gene: TRBD2; CDR3 protein: CAISQTSGDSYEQYF; CDR3 DNA: TGTGCCATCAGCCAGACTAGCGGGGACTCCTACGAGCAGTACTTC
J gene: TRBJ2-5; clone size: .; V gene: TRBV28; D gene: .; CDR3 protein: CASSARAPAPETQYF; CDR3 DNA: TGTGCCAGCAGTGCCCGGGCCCCTGCGCCAGAGACCCAGTACTTC
J gene: TRBJ2-7; clone size: .; V gene: TRBV7-9; D gene: .; CDR3 protein: CASSLAVQGNYEQYF; CDR3 DNA: TGTGCCAGCAGCTTAGCCGTCCAGGGAAACTACGAGCAGTACTTC
J gene: TRBJ2-5; clone size: .; V gene: TRBV5-1; D gene: .; CDR3 protein: CASRPTGQETQYF; CDR3 DNA: TGCGCCAGCAGGCCGACAGGACAAGAGACCCAGTACTTC
J gene: TRBJ2-1; clone size: few; V gene: TRBV11-3; D gene: TRBD2; CDR3 protein: CASSLDHAGGSSYNEQFF; CDR3 DNA: TGTGCCAGCAGCTTAGATCATGCCGGGGGGAGCTCCTACAATGAGCAGTTCTTC
J gene: TRBJ1-1; clone size: .; V gene: TRBV18; D gene: .; CDR3 protein: CASSPVIMNTEAFF; CDR3 DNA: TGTGCCAGCTCACCAGTTATTATGAACACTGAAGCTTTCTTT
J gene: TRBJ1-1; clone size: .; V gene: TRBV5-6; D gene: TRBD1; CDR3 protein: CASSPGWTGGMNTEAFF; CDR3 DNA: TGTGCCAGCAGCCCAGGATGGACAGGGGGAATGAACACTGAAGCTTTCTTT
J gene: TRBJ1-6; clone size: many; V gene: TRBV28; D gene: .; CDR3 protein: CASMKGLNSPLHF; CDR3 DNA: TGTGCCAGCATGAAGGGGCTGAATTCACCCCTCCACTTT
J gene: TRBJ1-4; clone size: .; V gene: TRBV4-1; D gene: .; CDR3 protein: CASSPVGQFDEKLFF; CDR3 DNA: TGCGCCAGCAGCCCAGTAGGACAGTTCGATGAAAAACTGTTTTTT
J gene: TRBJ2-1; clone size: .; V gene: TRBV14; D gene: .; CDR3 protein: CASSQDRWGALNNEQFF; CDR3 DNA: TGTGCCAGCAGCCAAGATCGGTGGGGGGCGCTGAACAATGAGCAGTTCTTC
J gene: TRBJ1-1; clone size: few; V gene: TRBV15; D gene: .; CDR3 protein: CATSRGAGTEAFF; CDR3 DNA: TGTGCCACCAGCAGGGGGGCGGGGACTGAAGCTTTCTTT
J gene: TRBJ2-5; clone size: .; V gene: TRBV6-6; D gene: .; CDR3 protein: CASGQLQETQYF; CDR3 DNA: TGTGCCAGCGGGCAGTTACAAGAGACCCAGTACTTC
J gene: TRBJ2-5; clone size: .; V gene: TRBV29-1; D gene: TRBD2; CDR3 protein: CSVPGLASQETQYF; CDR3 DNA: TGCAGCGTCCCGGGACTAGCCTCCCAAGAGACCCAGTACTTC